Listed here are 17 T cell receptor beta chains from one sample, sequenced in a study of shared clonotypes between healthy human individuals. The data were produced by immunoSEQ multiplex PCR, yet TCRdb's version contains in-frame clones alone and is incomplete. The sample records approximately 510,000 clones, 79% being singletons. Material for sequencing was PBMCs. These receptors were obtained from a woman aged 40 to 50 in good health. Some clones in this sample may be carry-over from other donors' samples.

The rearrangement uses TRBV5-6 and TRBJ2-7, with TRBD1 matching 9 bases. Trimming removed 0 bases from V and 2 bases from J; junction bases left unmatched: 6. The CDR3 contains 16 residues. CDR1 and CDR2 from the germline V gene are SGHDT and YYEEEE. The DNA for the CDR3 is TGTGCCAGCAGCTTGGTCTTAGGGACAGGGACCTACGAGCAGTACTTC. Amino acid sequence: CASSLVLGTGTYEQYF.

This chain's CDR3 is CASRTSGGRELFF. DNA of the CDR3: TGTGCCAGCAGGACTAGCGGGGGTAGGGAGCTGTTTTTT. The chain employs TRBV4-2 and TRBJ2-2, with 12 bases matching TRBD2. This CDR3 spans 13 amino acids. Germline CDR1 is LGHNA and CDR2 is YNFKEQ. The trim removed 6 bases at V and 9 bases at J, leaving 2 bases unmatched.

The V gene is TRBV7-9, the J gene TRBJ2-6, with 7 bases identical to TRBD1. In germline, CDR1 is SEHNR, CDR2 FQNEAQ (reference sequence). This CDR3 is 18 amino acids long. Germline trimming cut 5 bases from V and 2 bases from J; bases unmatched to any gene: 12. CDR3 sequence: CASSLYGTAPPGANVLTF. The CDR3 DNA follows: TGTGCCAGCAGCCTATACGGGACAGCCCCCCCTGGGGCCAACGTCCTGACTTTC.

The rearrangement uses TRBV5-1 and TRBJ2-5; the match to TRBD1 covers 11 bases. This CDR3 region has 15 residues. The V gene's germline CDR1 is SGHRS and CDR2 YFSETQ. Unmatched junction bases numbered 3, after V lost 4 bases and J lost 1 base. The CDR3 region has the DNA TGCGCCAGCAGCACCGGACAGGGGGCCCAAGAGACCCAGTACTTC. Translated, it gives CASSTGQGAQETQYF.

The chain uses TRBV2 and TRBJ1-1; D is unresolved. V lost 6 bases, J lost 7 bases, and 6 bases lay in between. CDR1 SNHLY and CDR2 FYNNEI come from the germline V gene. The CDR3 spans 10 residues. The DNA of the CDR3 is TGTGCCAGCAGCGCCTTTGAAGCTTTCTTT. Translated, it gives CASSAFEAFF.

The V gene is TRBV5-4, the J gene TRBJ2-6; no reliable D call. This CDR3 has 15 residues. The V end lost 5 bases, the J end lost 0 bases, and 9 bases lay between the germline ends. Per the germline V gene, CDR1 is SGHNT and CDR2 is YYREEE (reference sequence). The CDR3 DNA follows: TGTGCCAGCAGAGAGGCCAGCTCTGGGGCCAACGTCCTGACTTTC. Translating it yields CASREASSGANVLTF.

The V gene is TRBV6-1, the J gene TRBJ2-3; TRBD2 might be the D (6 bases). V lost 6 bases, J lost 3 bases, and 13 bases lay in between. This CDR3 spans 14 amino acids. Per germline, CDR1 MNHNS and CDR2 SASEGT. The CDR3 DNA reads as TGTGCCAGCAGCCGCAGGGACTTGACAGATACGCAGTATTTT. It specifies CASSRRDLTDTQYF.

DNA for the CDR3: TGTGCCAGCAGTGATTGGGAGGCGGATACGCAGTATTTT. Protein sequence: CASSDWEADTQYF. The rearrangement joins TRBV25-1 to TRBJ2-3; TRBD2 is a possible D gene (6 bases). The V and J ends lost 3 bases and 6 bases respectively, with 10 bases between them. Germline CDR1 and CDR2: MGHDK and SYGVNS. The CDR3 sequence is 13 residues long.

The chain employs TRBV9 and TRBJ2-5; 8 bases agree with TRBD1. V shed 4 bases and J 5 bases; nucleotides not matched to a gene: 7. Germline V lookup: CDR1 SGDLS, CDR2 YYNGEE. The CDR3 spans 14 residues. CDR3 bases: TGTGCCAGCAGCCCCGGACAGGGTGGGGAGACCCAGTACTTC. Amino acids: CASSPGQGGETQYF.

The V and J genes are TRBV7-2 and TRBJ2-3, with D perhaps TRBD1 (5 bases). Germline V lookup: CDR1 SGHTA, CDR2 FQGNSA. The CDR3 length is 13 residues. Trimming removed 3 bases from V and 3 bases from J, with 7 bases in between. The CDR3 region has the DNA TGTGCCAGCAGCTTTCAGGGTACAGATACGCAGTATTTT. Amino acids: CASSFQGTDTQYF.

The chain has TRBV4-1 and TRBJ2-1; tentatively, D is TRBD1 or TRBD2 (5 bases each). Trimming took 1 base from V and 1 from J, leaving 8 bases between them. Per germline, CDR1 MGHRA and CDR2 YSYEKL. The CDR3 sequence is 15 residues long. The CDR3 loop is CASSQAGHSYNEQFF. In DNA form, the CDR3 reads TGCGCCAGCAGCCAAGCGGGGCATTCCTACAATGAGCAGTTCTTC.

The J gene is TRBJ1-2, the V gene TRBV7-9, with 9 bases fitting TRBD1. V lost 5 bases, J lost 5 bases, and 15 bases stayed unmatched. The length of the CDR3 is 17 residues. CDR1 SEHNR and CDR2 FQNEAQ come from the germline V gene (reference sequence). The CDR3 loop is CASSPVPGQGLTYGYTF. As DNA, the CDR3 is TGTGCCAGCAGCCCCGTCCCGGGACAGGGTCTCACTTATGGCTACACCTTC.

The V and J genes are TRBV28 and TRBJ2-2, with D perhaps TRBD2 (5 bases). This CDR3 has 14 amino acids. The germline V and J ends were trimmed by 5 bases and 3 bases, with 10 bases remaining between them. Germline V gene sequence: CDR1 MDHEN, CDR2 SYDVKM. The CDR3, as DNA: TGTGCCAGCAGTAGGACGGACTACACCGGGGAGCTGTTTTTT. Translation: CASSRTDYTGELFF.

V gene TRBV7-3 combines with J gene TRBJ2-1; tentatively, D is TRBD2 (6 bases). V dropped 5 bases and J dropped 5 bases, with 19 bases sitting between them. The CDR3 is 16 amino acids. The germline gives CDR1 SGHTA, CDR2 FQGTGA. The CDR3 DNA sequence: TGTGCCAGCAGCCCCACTGTAGCGGCCAACGACAATGAGCAGTTCTTC. This codes for CASSPTVAANDNEQFF.

V is TRBV6-5 and J is TRBJ2-2, with TRBD2 matching 9 bases. J was trimmed by 6 bases and V by 2 bases; bases with no gene match: 4. This CDR3 has 15 residues. Per germline, CDR1 MNHEY and CDR2 SVGAGI. The CDR3 DNA is TGTGCCAGCAGTTACGGGACTAGCCTAGCCGGGGAGCTGTTTTTT. Translated, it gives CASSYGTSLAGELFF.

The chain joins TRBV11-1 to TRBJ2-2, with D possibly TRBD1 on 6 matching bases. This CDR3 region has 13 residues. V was clipped by 2 bases and J by 7 bases, with 8 bases between them. Germline V lookup: CDR1 SGHAT, CDR2 FQDESV (reference sequence). The CDR3 loop is CASSLQGIGELFF. As DNA, the CDR3 is TGTGCCAGCAGCTTACAGGGGATCGGGGAGCTGTTTTTT.

The CDR3 DNA sequence: TGTGCCACCAGCAGGGGGACTAGGGTCACAGATACGCAGTATTTT. Translation gives CATSRGTRVTDTQYF. The rearrangement uses TRBV15 and TRBJ2-3, with 8 bases identical to TRBD2. Germline CDR1 and CDR2: LNHNV and YYDKDF (reference sequence). The CDR3 contains 15 residues. V was clipped by 3 bases and J by 2 bases; unmatched bases: 4.